The clone carrying this T cell receptor beta chain was counted only a few times. Germline V gives CDR1 SGHRS, CDR2 YFSETQ. The V and J ends lost 0 bases and 3 bases, in that order; junction bases with no gene match: 5. The CDR3 runs to 15 residues. Clones were sequenced by immunoSEQ multiplex PCR, and TCRdb holds only the in-frame ones, with some missing. The sample lists around 50,000 clones, about 90% seen once, with around 6.5% in the top ten. The data derive from a study of blood T cell repertoires in COVID-19. On the study more broadly: T cells, B-cell-depleted T cells, or PBMCs supplied cDNA or gDNA.

Specimen: peripheral blood. The source is a man aged 65 to 85 with active COVID-19. The chain uses TRBV5-1 and TRBJ1-1, with 7 nucleotides matching TRBD1. CDR3 sequence (DNA): TGCGCCAGCAGCTTGGCGGACAGGAAATACACTGAAGCTTTCTTT. It specifies CASSLADRKYTEAFF.